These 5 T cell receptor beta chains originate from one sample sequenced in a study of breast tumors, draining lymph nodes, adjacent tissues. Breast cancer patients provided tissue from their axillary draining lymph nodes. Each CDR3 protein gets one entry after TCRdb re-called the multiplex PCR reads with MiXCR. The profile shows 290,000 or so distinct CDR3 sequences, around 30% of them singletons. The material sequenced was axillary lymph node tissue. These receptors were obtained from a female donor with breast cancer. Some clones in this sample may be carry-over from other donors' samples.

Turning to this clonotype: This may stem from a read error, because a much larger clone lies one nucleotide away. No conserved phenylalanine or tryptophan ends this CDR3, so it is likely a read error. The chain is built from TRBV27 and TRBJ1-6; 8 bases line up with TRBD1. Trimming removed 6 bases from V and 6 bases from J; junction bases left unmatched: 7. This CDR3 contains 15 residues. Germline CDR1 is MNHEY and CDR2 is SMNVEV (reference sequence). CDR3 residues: CASSQGAPGNSPLHS. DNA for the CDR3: TGTGCCAGCAGCCAGGGGGCGCCGGGTAATTCACCCCTCCACTCT.

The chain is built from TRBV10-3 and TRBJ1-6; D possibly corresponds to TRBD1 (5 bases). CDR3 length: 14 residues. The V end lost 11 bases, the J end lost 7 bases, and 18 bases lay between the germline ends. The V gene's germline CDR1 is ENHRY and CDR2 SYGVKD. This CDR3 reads CAALAGAGNSPLHF. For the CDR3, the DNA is TGTGCCGCCCTAGCCGGGGCAGGGAATTCACCCCTCCACTTT.

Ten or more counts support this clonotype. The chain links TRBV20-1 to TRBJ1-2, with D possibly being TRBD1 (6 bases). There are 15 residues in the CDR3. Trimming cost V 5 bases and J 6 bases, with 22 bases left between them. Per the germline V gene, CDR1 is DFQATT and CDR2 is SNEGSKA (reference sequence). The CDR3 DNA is TGCAGTGCTGAGACGGGACACCTCAGCGGGGATGGCTACACCTTC. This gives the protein CSAETGHLSGDGYTF.

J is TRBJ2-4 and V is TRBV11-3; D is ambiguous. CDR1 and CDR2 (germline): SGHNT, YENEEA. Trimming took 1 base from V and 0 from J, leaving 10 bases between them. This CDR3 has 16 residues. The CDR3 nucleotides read TGTGCCAGCAGCTTAGTTGGTGTTCTAGCCAAAAACATTCAGTACTTC. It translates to CASSLVGVLAKNIQYF.

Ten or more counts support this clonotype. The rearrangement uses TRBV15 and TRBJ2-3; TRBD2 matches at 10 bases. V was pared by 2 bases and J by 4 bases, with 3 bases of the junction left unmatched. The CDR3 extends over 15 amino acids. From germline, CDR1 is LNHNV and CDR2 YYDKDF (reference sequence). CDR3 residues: CATSRKREGPDTQYF. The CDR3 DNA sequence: TGTGCCACCAGCAGAAAGCGGGAGGGCCCAGATACGCAGTATTTT.